The text below deals with one T cell receptor (beta chain). Followed longitudinally, the Seattle patients had been enrolled during active infection. The repertoire was sequenced with immunoSEQ multiplex PCR; TCRdb's copy has only in-frame clones and lacks some. Counted here are about 350,000 clones, 88% occurring once; the ten biggest clones make up 6% to 8.5%. Germline loops: CDR1 ENHRY, CDR2 SYGVKD. Trimming stripped 4 bases from V and 1 base from J, with 13 bases between. The CDR3 has 15 amino acids. The data were taken from a study of blood T cell repertoires in COVID-19. Study information: There were acute and convalescent COVID-19 samples, and they came from the United States, Italy and Spain. Nucleic acid was either cDNA or gDNA, and it came from T cells, B-cell-depleted T cells, or PBMCs.

J is TRBJ1-1 and V is TRBV10-3, with D tentatively TRBD1 (6 bases). The sequenced sample was peripheral blood. This sequence originates from a woman aged 65 to 85 with COVID-19, enrolled during active disease. Here the CDR3 DNA reads TGTGCCATCAGTGCCTCGACAGGACCGAACACTGAAGCTTTCTTT. Amino acids: CAISASTGPNTEAFF.